This T cell receptor beta chain was sequenced during a study of cytomegalovirus exposure and HLA in healthy donors. Study as a whole: The same platform was used for the 90 to 150 validation repertoires as for the 650 to 800 first-cohort repertoires, as reported in a later analysis. Points from the study as a whole: Reports showed the classifier diagnosing cytomegalovirus status with high specificity and sensitivity.

TCRdb's copy holds only in-frame clones and misses some; the assay was immunoSEQ multiplex PCR. The data hold over 60,000 clones, with roughly 95% observed a single time. A word on this clone: Its antigen is currently unknown.

The CDR3 is 14 residues long. Germline-derived CDR1 and CDR2 are MNHEY and SMNVEV (reference sequence). The V gene end was trimmed by 5 bases and the J gene end by 4 bases; junction bases not matched to a gene: 7. Source material: PBMCs. The source of this sequence is a woman between 18 and 29 years old in good health and CMV-seropositive. V usage is TRBV27 and J usage is TRBJ2-5, with TRBD1 matching 7 bases. CDR3 residues: CASSLYYRGETQYF. The CDR3, as DNA: TGTGCCAGCAGTCTCTACTACAGGGGAGAGACCCAGTACTTC.